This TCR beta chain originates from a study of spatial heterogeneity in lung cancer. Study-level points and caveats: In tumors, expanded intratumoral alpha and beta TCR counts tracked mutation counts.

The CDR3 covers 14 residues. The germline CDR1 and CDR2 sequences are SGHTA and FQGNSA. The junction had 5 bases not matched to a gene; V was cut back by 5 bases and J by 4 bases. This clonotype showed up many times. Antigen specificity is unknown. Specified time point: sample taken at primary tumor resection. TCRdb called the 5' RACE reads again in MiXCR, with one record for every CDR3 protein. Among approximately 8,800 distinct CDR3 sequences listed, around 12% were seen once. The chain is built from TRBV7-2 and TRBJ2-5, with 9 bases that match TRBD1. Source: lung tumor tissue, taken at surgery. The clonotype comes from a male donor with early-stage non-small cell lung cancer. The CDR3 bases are TGTGCCAGCAGCCCAAACAGGGGGCGAGAGACCCAGTACTTC. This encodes CASSPNRGRETQYF.